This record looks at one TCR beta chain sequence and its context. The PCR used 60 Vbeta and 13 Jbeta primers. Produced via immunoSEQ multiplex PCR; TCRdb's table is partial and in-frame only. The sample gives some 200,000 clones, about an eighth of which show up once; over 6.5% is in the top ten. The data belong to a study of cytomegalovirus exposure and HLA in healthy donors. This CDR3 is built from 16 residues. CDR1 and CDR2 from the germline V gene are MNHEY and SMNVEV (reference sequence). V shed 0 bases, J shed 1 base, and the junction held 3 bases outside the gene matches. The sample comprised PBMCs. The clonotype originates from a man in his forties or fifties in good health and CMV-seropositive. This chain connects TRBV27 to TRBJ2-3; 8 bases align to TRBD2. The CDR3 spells CASSLSRGVGTDTQYF. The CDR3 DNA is TGTGCCAGCAGTTTATCGCGGGGGGTCGGCACAGATACGCAGTATTTT.